One and the same sample provided the 25 T cell receptor beta chains below, sequenced in a study of human T cells and chemical hapten exposure. Someone pulled total RNA out of unfractionated whole blood. TCRdb re-called the 5' RACE reads through MiXCR, storing one row per CDR3 protein. The table has about 140,000 distinct CDR3 sequences, 3.5% to 5% seen once. The receptor source for this set is a female donor in good health.

At least ten counts were recorded for this clonotype. The gene calls are TRBV27 and TRBJ2-7, with 7 bases identical to TRBD2. Trimming took 7 bases from V and 0 from J; bases not matched to a gene: 9. CDR1 and CDR2 (germline): MNHEY, SMNVEV (reference sequence). The CDR3 spans 15 residues. The CDR3 spells CASTLAGGTSYEQYF. Written as DNA, the CDR3 is TGTGCCAGCACCCTGGCCGGGGGGACCTCCTACGAGCAGTACTTC.

This clonotype was counted ten times or more. The V gene is TRBV19, the J gene TRBJ2-2; TRBD1 matches 7 bases. The CDR3 consists of 15 residues. Germline trimming cut 7 bases from V and 1 base from J; bases unmatched to any gene: 6. Germline assignment: CDR1 LNHDA and CDR2 SQIVND (reference sequence). Written as DNA, the CDR3 is TGTGCCAGTACCAGGACAGGACTGAACACCGGGGAGCTGTTTTTT. As protein: CASTRTGLNTGELFF. Filled out from reference TRBV19 and TRBJ2-2, the complete variable domain reads DGGITQSPKYLFRKEGQNVTLSCEQNLNHDAMYWYRQDPGQGLRLIYYSQIVNDFQKGDIAEGYSVSREKKESFPLTVTSAQKNPTAFYLCASTRTGLNTGELFFGEGSRLTVL.

This clonotype occurred many times. The rearrangement links TRBV4-2 to TRBJ1-2; 8 bases line up with TRBD1. In germline, CDR1 is LGHNA, CDR2 YNFKEQ. The CDR3 has 13 amino acids. The junction had 2 bases not matched to a gene; V was cut back by 0 bases and J by 8 bases. CDR3 loop: CASSQETGVGYTF. The DNA for the CDR3 is TGTGCCAGCAGCCAAGAGACAGGGGTCGGCTACACCTTC.

The chain uses TRBV12-3 or TRBV12-4 and TRBJ2-1; D uncertain. The CDR3 is 13 residues long. The V end was cut by 8 bases, the J end by 3 bases, with 11 bases between. The CDR3 DNA follows: TGTGCCAGCGTCACCGAACGCTACAATGAGCAGTTCTTC. It specifies CASVTERYNEQFF.

This clonotype appeared many times. The rearrangement joins TRBV9 to TRBJ1-2; the D gene is possibly TRBD1 (6 bases). The V gene's germline CDR1 is SGDLS and CDR2 YYNGEE. The CDR3 extends over 13 amino acids. Trimming cost V 2 bases and J 6 bases, with 11 bases left between them. The CDR3 is CASSVDGTHGYTF. CDR3 nucleotide sequence: TGTGCCAGCAGCGTCGACGGGACACATGGCTACACCTTC.

This clonotype was recorded at least ten times. The chain links TRBV25-1 to TRBJ2-7; a weak D match, TRBD2 (6 bases). The CDR3 loop spans 17 amino acids. V lost 4 bases and J lost 3, with 22 bases in between. The V gene's germline CDR1 is MGHDK and CDR2 SYGVNS. This chain's CDR3 is CASSASSDYPGNYEQYF. The CDR3 DNA reads TGTGCCAGCAGTGCTAGCTCGGACTATCCGGGGAACTACGAGCAGTACTTC.

This clonotype was recorded many times. The chain recombines TRBV14 with TRBJ1-2; unclear D gene. Germline-derived CDR1 and CDR2 are SGHDN and FVKESK. V lost 0 bases to trimming and J lost 4 bases, with 12 bases between them. The CDR3 sequence is 15 residues long. The CDR3 spells CASSQDQWARYGYTF. In nucleotides, the CDR3 is TGTGCCAGCAGCCAAGATCAGTGGGCCCGCTATGGCTACACCTTC.

This clonotype showed up many times. The J gene is TRBJ2-7, the V gene TRBV5-1, with TRBD1 identical over 9 bases. The CDR3 loop spans 14 amino acids. After removal of 5 bases from V and 7 bases from J, the junction contained 10 bases not matched to a gene. From germline, CDR1 is SGHRS and CDR2 YFSETQ. For the CDR3, the DNA is TGCGCCAGCAGGCGGGGGACAGGGTCGGGGGAGCAGTACTTC. The encoded protein is CASRRGTGSGEQYF.

The chain employs TRBV28 and TRBJ2-5; 9 bases line up with TRBD2. Germline trimming cut 6 bases from V and 1 base from J; bases unmatched to any gene: 3. The germline gives CDR1 MDHEN, CDR2 SYDVKM. The CDR3 runs 14 residues. The CDR3 loop reads CASRGAGGQETQYF. In nucleotides, the CDR3 is TGTGCCAGCAGAGGAGCGGGGGGCCAAGAGACCCAGTACTTC.

This clonotype appeared many times. This sequence joins TRBV28 and TRBJ1-2; TRBD1 matches 12 bases. The trim removed 7 bases at V and 8 bases at J, leaving 17 bases unmatched. The V gene's germline CDR1 is MDHEN and CDR2 SYDVKM. This CDR3 comprises 17 residues. CDR3 protein: CASTPTPAGTGGCGYTF. DNA for the CDR3: TGTGCCAGCACACCGACACCCGCGGGGACAGGGGGCTGCGGCTACACCTTC.

At least ten counts were recorded for this clonotype. The rearrangement joins TRBV6-1 to TRBJ2-7, with no clear D. CDR3 length equals 13 residues. The germline gives CDR1 MNHNS, CDR2 SASEGT. V shed 5 bases and J shed 3 bases, with 11 bases lying between them. Here the CDR3 reads CASSPQEDYEQYF. Here the CDR3 DNA reads TGTGCCAGCAGTCCCCAAGAGGACTACGAGCAGTACTTC.

This clonotype was counted between two and nine times. The rearrangement joins TRBV3-1 to TRBJ1-2, with D perhaps TRBD1 (6 bases). The germline V and J ends were trimmed by 1 base and 3 bases, with 24 bases remaining between them. The germline V gene has CDR1 LGHDT and CDR2 YNNKEL (reference sequence). The CDR3 length is 19 residues. The CDR3 DNA reads as TGTGCCAGCAGCCAAGGCGAGGGACACCTGACCGACTGCGACTATGGCTACACCTTC. Amino acid sequence: CASSQGEGHLTDCDYGYTF.

This clonotype was observed many times. J is TRBJ2-6 and V is TRBV6-2 or TRBV6-3; perhaps TRBD1 as D (6 bases). Between the trimmed V and J ends, which lost 0 bases and 1 base, there was a span of 19 bases. Germline lookup yields CDR1 MNHEY and CDR2 SVGEGT. The CDR3 runs to 20 residues. The DNA for the CDR3 is TGTGCCAGCAGTTACTCGAGGCGACAGGTGACACTGTCTGGGGCCAACGTCCTGACTTTC. It translates to CASSYSRRQVTLSGANVLTF.

This clonotype was found many times. The rearrangement links TRBV7-9 to TRBJ2-7, with D possibly matching TRBD2 (6 bases). The CDR3 spans 14 residues. Trimming shortened V by 1 base and J by 3 bases, and 10 bases separated the two germline ends. CDR1 and CDR2 from the germline V gene are SEHNR and FQNEAQ (reference sequence). The CDR3 DNA follows: TGTGCCAGCAGCTTAGTGGCGGGGAACTACGAGCAGTACTTC. Translation gives CASSLVAGNYEQYF. The entire variable domain, with the rest obtained from reference TRBV7-9 and TRBJ2-7, is as follows: DTGVSQNPRHKITKRGQNVTFRCDPISEHNRLYWYRQTLGQGPEFLTYFQNEAQLEKSRLLSDRFSAERPKGSFSTLEIQRTEQGDSAMYLCASSLVAGNYEQYFGPGTRLTVT.

This clonotype was counted ten times or more. The chain couples TRBV5-5 to TRBJ1-4; 8 bases fit TRBD1. The trim removed 5 bases at V and 7 bases at J, leaving 10 bases unmatched. This CDR3 region has 15 residues. Per the germline V gene, CDR1 is SGHKS and CDR2 is YYEKEE (reference sequence). The DNA of the CDR3 is TGTGCCAGCAGAGATGACAGGGGATCGGGTGAAAAACTGTTTTTT. Protein: CASRDDRGSGEKLFF. The variable domain in full, with the rest retrieved from reference TRBV5-5 and TRBJ1-4, is DAGVTQSPTHLIKTRGQQVTLRCSPISGHKSVSWYQQVLGQGPQFIFQYYEKEERGRGNFPDRFSARQFPNYSSELNVNALLLGDSALYLCASRDDRGSGEKLFFGSGTQLSVL.

Notes on this clonotype: A much larger clonotype is one base distant, so this may be a read error. The chain carries TRBV29-1 and TRBJ1-2, with no clear D. CDR3 size: 13 residues. Germline V lookup: CDR1 SQVTM, CDR2 ANQGSEA. CDR3 DNA: TGCAGCGTTGAAGAGGCGGAGAACTATGGCTACAACTTC. Translating it yields CSVEEAENYGYNF.

This clonotype was counted at least ten times. The chain employs TRBV4-1 and TRBJ1-1; D remains ambiguous. V lost 4 bases to trimming and J lost 4 bases, with 13 bases between them. The CDR3 extends over 14 amino acids. The germline V gene has CDR1 MGHRA and CDR2 YSYEKL. CDR3 in DNA: TGCGCCAGCAGCCCCCGACCGTCGGGCACTGAAGCTTTCTTT. Amino acids: CASSPRPSGTEAFF.

There are many counts of this clonotype. V gene TRBV12-3 or TRBV12-4 combines with J gene TRBJ1-2; D not resolved. V was pared by 3 bases and J by 6 bases, with 5 bases between. The CDR3 sequence is 11 residues long. CDR3 coding DNA: TGTGCCAGCAGTTTTAGCGATGGCTACACCTTC. Translation: CASSFSDGYTF.

This clonotype has a count of ten or more. The chain couples TRBV25-1 to TRBJ1-1; tentatively, D is TRBD1 (5 bases). The CDR3 has 15 residues. Trimming stripped 1 base from V and 7 bases from J, with 16 bases between. CDR1 MGHDK and CDR2 SYGVNS come from the germline V gene. The CDR3 region is CASSESPGARREAFF. The CDR3 bases are TGTGCCAGCAGTGAATCCCCCGGGGCCAGACGTGAAGCTTTCTTT.

This clonotype was seen repeatedly, ten times or more. The V gene is TRBV12-3 or TRBV12-4, the J gene TRBJ1-1, with TRBD1 identical over 10 bases. The CDR3 is 15 residues long. V dropped 5 bases and J dropped 7; count of bases not matched to a gene: 10. CDR3 loop: CASSADGTGANEAFF. CDR3 DNA: TGTGCCAGCAGTGCGGACGGGACAGGGGCTAATGAAGCTTTCTTT.

This clonotype was seen ten or more times. The genes are TRBV3-1 and TRBJ2-7; D may be TRBD2 (5 bases). The ends were cut back, 5 bases at V and 7 bases at J, with 18 bases in the middle. The CDR3 has 14 residues. Germline V lookup: CDR1 LGHDT, CDR2 YNNKEL (reference sequence). CDR3 nucleotide sequence: TGTGCCAGCAGCTTATCATTGAGTGGAGGAGAGCAGTACTTC. This translates into CASSLSLSGGEQYF.

This clonotype has a count of ten or more. The CDR3: CASSYSNTEAFF. The CDR3 region has the DNA TGTGCCAGCAGTTACTCGAACACTGAAGCTTTCTTT. The chain combines TRBV6-5 with TRBJ1-1, with D unclear. The CDR3 loop spans 12 amino acids. Trimming cost V 0 bases and J 1 base, with 0 bases left between them. The germline CDR1 and CDR2 sequences are MNHEY and SVGAGI.

Ten or more counts support this clonotype. This rearrangement joins TRBV14 to TRBJ1-3, with D hard to call. CDR1 and CDR2 (germline): SGHDN, FVKESK. With 1 base removed from V and 3 bases from J, the gap between germline ends came to 13 bases. The CDR3 is 16 residues long. CDR3 residues: CASSQVNTLVGNTIYF. DNA for the CDR3: TGTGCCAGCAGCCAAGTAAACACTCTAGTTGGAAACACCATATATTTT. The variable domain in full, with the rest retrieved from reference TRBV14 and TRBJ1-3, is EAGVTQFPSHSVIEKGQTVTLRCDPISGHDNLYWYRRVMGKEIKFLLHFVKESKQDESGMPNNRFLAERTGGTYSTLKVQPAELEDSGVYFCASSQVNTLVGNTIYFGEGSWLTVV.

This clonotype was observed a few times. V is TRBV4-3 and J is TRBJ2-5, with D uncertain. From germline, CDR1 is LGHNA and CDR2 YSLEER. CDR3 size: 13 residues. The ends were cut back, 2 bases at V and 2 bases at J, with 6 bases in the middle. The CDR3 DNA reads as TGCGCCAGCAGCCAACACTGTCAAGAGACCCAGTACTTC. Translated: CASSQHCQETQYF.

This clonotype was detected many times. The chain carries TRBV29-1 and TRBJ1-2; 7 positions agree with TRBD1. Germline values: CDR1 SQVTM, CDR2 ANQGSEA. V lost 7 bases and J lost 8; bases outside the gene matches: 16. The CDR3 runs 14 residues. The DNA of the CDR3 is TGCAGCGCGAAACAGGGGTCCCCTCCTTGGGGCTACACCTTC. Protein sequence: CSAKQGSPPWGYTF.